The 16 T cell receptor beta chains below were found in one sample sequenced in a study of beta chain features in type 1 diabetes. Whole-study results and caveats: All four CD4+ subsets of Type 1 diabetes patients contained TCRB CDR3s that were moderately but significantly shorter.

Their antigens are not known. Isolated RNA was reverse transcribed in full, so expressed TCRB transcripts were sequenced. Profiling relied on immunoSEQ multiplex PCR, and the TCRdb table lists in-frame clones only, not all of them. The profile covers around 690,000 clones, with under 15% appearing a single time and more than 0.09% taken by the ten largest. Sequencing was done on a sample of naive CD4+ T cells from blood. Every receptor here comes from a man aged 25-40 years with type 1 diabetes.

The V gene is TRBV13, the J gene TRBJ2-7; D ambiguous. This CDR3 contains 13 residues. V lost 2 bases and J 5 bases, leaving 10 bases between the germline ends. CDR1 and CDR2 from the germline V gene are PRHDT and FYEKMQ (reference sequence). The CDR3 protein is CASSLRGGDEQYF. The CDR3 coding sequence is TGTGCCAGCAGCTTACGAGGCGGAGACGAGCAGTACTTC.

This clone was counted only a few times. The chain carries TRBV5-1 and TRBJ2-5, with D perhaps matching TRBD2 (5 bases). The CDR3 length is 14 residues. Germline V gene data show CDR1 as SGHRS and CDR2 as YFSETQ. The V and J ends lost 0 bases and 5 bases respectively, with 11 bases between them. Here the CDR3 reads CASSLGGDRETQYF. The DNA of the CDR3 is TGCGCCAGCAGCTTGGGGGGAGATCGGGAGACCCAGTACTTC.

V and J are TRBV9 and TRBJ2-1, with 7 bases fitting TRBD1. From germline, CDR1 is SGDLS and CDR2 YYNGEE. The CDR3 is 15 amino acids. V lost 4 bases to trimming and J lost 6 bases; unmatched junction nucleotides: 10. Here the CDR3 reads CASSTRRDSFNEQFF. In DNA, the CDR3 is TGTGCCAGCAGCACGCGCCGGGACAGTTTCAATGAGCAGTTCTTC.

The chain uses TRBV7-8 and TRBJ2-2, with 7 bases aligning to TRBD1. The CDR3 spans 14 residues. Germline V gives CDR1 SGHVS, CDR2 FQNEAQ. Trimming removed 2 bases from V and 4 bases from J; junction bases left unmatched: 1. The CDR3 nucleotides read TGTGCCAGCAGCTTAACAGGGGCCACCGGGGAGCTGTTTTTT. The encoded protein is CASSLTGATGELFF.

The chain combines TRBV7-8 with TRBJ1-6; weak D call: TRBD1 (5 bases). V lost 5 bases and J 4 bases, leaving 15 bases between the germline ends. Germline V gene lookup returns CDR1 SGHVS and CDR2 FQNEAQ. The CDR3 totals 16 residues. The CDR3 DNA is TGTGCCAGCAGCCGTGGGGGAGGTGGGTATAATTCACCCCTCCACTTT. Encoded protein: CASSRGGGGYNSPLHF.

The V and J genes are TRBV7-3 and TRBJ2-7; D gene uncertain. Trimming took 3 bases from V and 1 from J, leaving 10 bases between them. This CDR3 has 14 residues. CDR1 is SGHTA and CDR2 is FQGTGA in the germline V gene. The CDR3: CASSFGPDSYEQYF. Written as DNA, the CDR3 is TGTGCCAGCAGCTTTGGTCCCGATTCCTACGAGCAGTACTTC.

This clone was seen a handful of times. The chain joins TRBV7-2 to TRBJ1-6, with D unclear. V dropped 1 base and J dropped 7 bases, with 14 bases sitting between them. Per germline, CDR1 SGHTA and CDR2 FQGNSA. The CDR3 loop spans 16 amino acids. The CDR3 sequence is CASSLVGGGLNSPLHF. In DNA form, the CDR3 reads TGTGCCAGCAGCTTAGTCGGCGGAGGTCTCAATTCACCCCTCCACTTT.

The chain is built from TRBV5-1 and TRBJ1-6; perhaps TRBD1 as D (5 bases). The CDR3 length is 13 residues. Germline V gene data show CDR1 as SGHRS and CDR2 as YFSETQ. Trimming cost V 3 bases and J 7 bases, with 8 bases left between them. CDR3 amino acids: CASSSGWNSPLHF. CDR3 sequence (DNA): TGCGCCAGCAGCTCAGGGTGGAATTCACCCCTCCACTTT.

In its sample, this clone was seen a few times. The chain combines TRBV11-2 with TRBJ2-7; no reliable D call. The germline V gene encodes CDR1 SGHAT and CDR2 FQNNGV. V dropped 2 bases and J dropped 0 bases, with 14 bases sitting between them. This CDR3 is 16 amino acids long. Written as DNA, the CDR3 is TGTGCCAGCAGCTTATTCTTTAGTTCCCTCTCCTACGAGCAGTACTTC. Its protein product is CASSLFFSSLSYEQYF. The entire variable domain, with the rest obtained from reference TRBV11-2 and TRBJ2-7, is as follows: EAGVAQSPRYKIIEKRQSVAFWCNPISGHATLYWYQQILGQGPKLLIQFQNNGVVDDSQLPKDRFSAERLKGVDSTLKIQPAKLEDSAVYLCASSLFFSSLSYEQYFGPGTRLTVT.

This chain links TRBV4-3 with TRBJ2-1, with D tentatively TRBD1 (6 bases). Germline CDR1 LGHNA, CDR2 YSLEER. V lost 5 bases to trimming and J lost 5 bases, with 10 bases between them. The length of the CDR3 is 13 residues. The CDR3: CASSYRQDNEQFF. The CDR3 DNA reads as TGCGCCAGCAGCTATAGACAGGACAATGAGCAGTTCTTC.

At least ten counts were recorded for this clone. The CDR3 bases are TGTGCCATCAGGGACAACTTTCCTGGAAACACCATATATTTT. Amino acids: CAIRDNFPGNTIYF. The chain combines TRBV10-3 with TRBJ1-3, with a weak D call TRBD1 (5 bases). The CDR3 is 14 amino acids. CDR1 and CDR2 from the germline V gene are ENHRY and SYGVKD. Trimming shortened V by 6 bases and J by 2 bases, and 11 bases separated the two germline ends.

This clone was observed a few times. CDR3 sequence: CASSPPRSGELFF. The CDR3 DNA follows: TGTGCCAGCAGCCCGCCGCGTTCCGGGGAGCTGTTTTTT. This rearrangement joins TRBV7-2 to TRBJ2-2, with no clear D. The CDR3 runs to 13 residues. Germline assignment: CDR1 SGHTA and CDR2 FQGNSA. Trimming pared 5 bases from V and 6 bases from J, leaving 10 bases between.

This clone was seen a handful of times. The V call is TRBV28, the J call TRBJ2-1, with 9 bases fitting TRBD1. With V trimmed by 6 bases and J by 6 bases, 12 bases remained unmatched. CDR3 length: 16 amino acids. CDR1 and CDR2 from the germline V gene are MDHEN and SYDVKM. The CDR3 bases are TGTGCCAGCAGCCCAGCCGGAGGGACAGGGATCAATGAGCAGTTCTTC. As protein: CASSPAGGTGINEQFF.

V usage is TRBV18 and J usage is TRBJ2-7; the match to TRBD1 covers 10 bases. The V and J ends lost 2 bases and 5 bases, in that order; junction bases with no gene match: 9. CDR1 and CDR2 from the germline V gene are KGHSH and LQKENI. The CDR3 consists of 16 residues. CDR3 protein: CASSPRTTGTGDEQYF. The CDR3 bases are TGTGCCAGCTCACCAAGAACGACCGGGACAGGGGACGAGCAGTACTTC.

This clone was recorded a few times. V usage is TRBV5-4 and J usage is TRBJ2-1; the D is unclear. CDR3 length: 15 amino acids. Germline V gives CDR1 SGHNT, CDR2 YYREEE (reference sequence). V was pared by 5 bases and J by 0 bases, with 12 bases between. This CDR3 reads CASRRPGSSYNEQFF. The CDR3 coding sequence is TGTGCCAGCAGGCGACCAGGAAGCTCCTACAATGAGCAGTTCTTC.

The CDR3 region has the DNA TGTGCCAGCAGCTTCGGGAGAGGGACGGTGACCGGGGAGCTGTTTTTT. This gives the protein CASSFGRGTVTGELFF. This chain connects TRBV13 to TRBJ2-2; D is perhaps TRBD2 (6 bases). The ends were cut back, 3 bases at V and 5 bases at J, with 16 bases in the middle. CDR1 and CDR2 from the germline V gene are PRHDT and FYEKMQ (reference sequence). CDR3 length: 16 residues.